This T cell receptor (beta chain) was sequenced during a study of blood T cell repertoires in COVID-19. Study as a whole: The United States, Italy and Spain provided the acute and convalescent COVID-19 samples.

The V and J ends lost 1 base and 6 bases, in that order; junction bases with no gene match: 7. This CDR3 contains 16 residues. Germline V lookup: CDR1 SGHTA, CDR2 FQGNSA. Patients in Seattle were enrolled during active infection, then followed longitudinally. TCRdb keeps only in-frame clones here, not all; method: immunoSEQ multiplex PCR. The sample shows about 250,000 clones, roughly four fifths of them seen only once. The sequenced sample consisted of peripheral blood. The rearrangement joins TRBV7-2 to TRBJ1-5; 9 nucleotides line up with TRBD1. The receptor was isolated from a person between 65 and 79 years old with COVID-19, enrolled during active disease. Here the CDR3 reads CASSLGTGAVGQPQHF. The CDR3 DNA reads as TGTGCCAGCAGCTTAGGGACAGGGGCCGTGGGTCAGCCCCAGCATTTT.